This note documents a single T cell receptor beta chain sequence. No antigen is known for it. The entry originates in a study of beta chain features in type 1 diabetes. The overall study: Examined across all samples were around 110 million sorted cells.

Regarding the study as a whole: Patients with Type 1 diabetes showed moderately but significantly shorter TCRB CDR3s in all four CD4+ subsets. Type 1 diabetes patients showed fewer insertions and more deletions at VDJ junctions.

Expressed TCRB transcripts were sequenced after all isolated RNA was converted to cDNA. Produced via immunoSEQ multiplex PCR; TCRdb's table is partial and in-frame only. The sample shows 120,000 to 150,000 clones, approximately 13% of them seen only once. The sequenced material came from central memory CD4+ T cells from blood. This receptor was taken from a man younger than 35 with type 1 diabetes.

Written as DNA, the CDR3 is TGTGCCAGCAGAGGTCAACAGGGTATAGCCTATTCACCCCTCCACTTT. This sequence encodes CASRGQQGIAYSPLHF. This chain joins TRBV7-8 and TRBJ1-6; D is possibly TRBD1 (6 bases). Trimming shortened V by 6 bases and J by 8 bases, and 20 bases separated the two germline ends. The germline V gene has CDR1 SGHVS and CDR2 FQNEAQ. The CDR3 loop spans 16 amino acids.